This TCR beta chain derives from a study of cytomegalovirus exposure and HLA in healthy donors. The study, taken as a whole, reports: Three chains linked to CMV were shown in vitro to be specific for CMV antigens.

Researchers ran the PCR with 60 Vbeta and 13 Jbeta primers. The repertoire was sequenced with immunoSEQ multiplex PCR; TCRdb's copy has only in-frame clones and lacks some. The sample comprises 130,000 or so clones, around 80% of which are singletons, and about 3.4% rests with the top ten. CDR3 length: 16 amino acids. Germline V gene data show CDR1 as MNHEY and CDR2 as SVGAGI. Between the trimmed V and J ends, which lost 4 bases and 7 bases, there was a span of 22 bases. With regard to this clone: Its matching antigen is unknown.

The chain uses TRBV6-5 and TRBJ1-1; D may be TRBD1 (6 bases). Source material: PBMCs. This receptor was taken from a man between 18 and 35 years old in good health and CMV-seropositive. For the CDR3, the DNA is TGTGCCAGCAGTTTGACCCTAGGGACACTTATTGGTGAAGCTTTCTTT. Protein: CASSLTLGTLIGEAFF.